This T cell receptor (beta chain) appears in the sequencing data of a study of Ad26.COV2.S vaccination and SARS-CoV-2 variants. Profiling relied on immunoSEQ multiplex PCR, and the TCRdb table lists in-frame clones only, not all of them. The profile shows 100,000 or so clones, around 82% of them singletons. General observations from the study: Spike-specific TCR breadth was greater after Ad26.COV2.S than placebo.

The germline CDR1 and CDR2 sequences are SEHNR and FQNEAQ (reference sequence). CDR3 length equals 15 residues. Trimming shortened V by 1 base and J by 5 bases, and 12 bases separated the two germline ends. This clone was observed a single time. What it recognizes is unknown. The chain combines TRBV7-9 with TRBJ1-5; D is undetermined. The sequenced sample was peripheral blood, obtained after recovery from COVID-19. The sequence was collected from a human donor who had recovered from COVID-19. Here the CDR3 DNA reads TGTGCCAGCAGCTTAGGTCTCGACCGAGATCAGCCCCAGCATTTT. It encodes CASSLGLDRDQPQHF.